This T cell receptor (beta chain) was recovered during a study of T cell changes during pregnancy in multiple sclerosis. Data came from immunoSEQ multiplex PCR; TCRdb stores just in-frame clones and leaves some out. The table lists under 65,000 clones, nearly 95% of them singletons, with roughly 0.61% in the top ten. Between the trimmed V and J ends, which lost 4 bases and 6 bases, there was a span of 13 bases. The CDR3 has 15 residues. Looked up from germline, CDR1 is LGHNA and CDR2 is YNFKEQ. Sequences were derived from CD4+ T cells from peripheral blood mononuclear cells, sampled after pregnancy. The sequence derives from a female donor in good health, enrolled as a control in a pregnancy study. The chain employs TRBV4-2 and TRBJ1-6; D perhaps matches TRBD1 (5 bases). CDR3 residues: CASSLARDFNSPLHF. CDR3 in DNA: TGTGCCAGCAGCCTAGCACGGGACTTTAATTCACCCCTCCACTTT.